This T cell receptor (beta chain) was documented in a study of blood T cell repertoires in COVID-19. The wider study: Italy, Spain and the United States were the sources of the convalescent and acute COVID-19 samples.

Here immunoSEQ multiplex PCR was the method, and the copy in TCRdb shows in-frame clones only, minus some. There are 250,000 to 350,000 clones in the sample; roughly 84% occur only once, and over 1.1% lies in the top ten. Germline CDR1 SGHAT, CDR2 FQNNGV. The CDR3 covers 17 residues. Trimming left V 5 bases short and J 2 bases short, with 21 bases between. In Seattle, patients joined the study during active infection and were tracked longitudinally. The source is a human donor with COVID-19, enrolled during active disease. The donor label of this sample is uncertain. Sequenced material: peripheral blood. The chain links TRBV11-2 to TRBJ2-5, with D maybe TRBD1 (7 bases). The CDR3 DNA reads TGTGCCAGCAGCCGGACAGGAAGGGGGACTTTACAAGAGACCCAGTACTTC. It encodes CASSRTGRGTLQETQYF.